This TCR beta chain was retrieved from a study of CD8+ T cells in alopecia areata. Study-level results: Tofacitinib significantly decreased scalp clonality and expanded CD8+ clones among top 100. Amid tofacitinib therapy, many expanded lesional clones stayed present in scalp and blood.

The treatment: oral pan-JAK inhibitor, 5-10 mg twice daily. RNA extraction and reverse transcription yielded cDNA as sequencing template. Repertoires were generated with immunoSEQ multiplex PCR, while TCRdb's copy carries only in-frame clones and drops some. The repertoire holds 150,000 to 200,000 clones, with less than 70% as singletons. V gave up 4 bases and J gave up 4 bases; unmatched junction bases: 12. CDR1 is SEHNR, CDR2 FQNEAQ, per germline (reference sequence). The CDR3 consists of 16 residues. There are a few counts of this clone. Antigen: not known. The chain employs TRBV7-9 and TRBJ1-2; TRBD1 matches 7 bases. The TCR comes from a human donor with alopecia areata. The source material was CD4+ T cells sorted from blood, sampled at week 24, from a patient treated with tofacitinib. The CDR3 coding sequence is TGTGCCAGCAGCTCTGCATTGACAGGGTCGGTCTATGGCTACACCTTC. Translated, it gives CASSSALTGSVYGYTF. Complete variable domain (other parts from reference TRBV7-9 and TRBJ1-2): DTGVSQNPRHKITKRGQNVTFRCDPISEHNRLYWYRQTLGQGPEFLTYFQNEAQLEKSRLLSDRFSAERPKGSFSTLEIQRTEQGDSAMYLCASSSALTGSVYGYTFGSGTRLTVV.